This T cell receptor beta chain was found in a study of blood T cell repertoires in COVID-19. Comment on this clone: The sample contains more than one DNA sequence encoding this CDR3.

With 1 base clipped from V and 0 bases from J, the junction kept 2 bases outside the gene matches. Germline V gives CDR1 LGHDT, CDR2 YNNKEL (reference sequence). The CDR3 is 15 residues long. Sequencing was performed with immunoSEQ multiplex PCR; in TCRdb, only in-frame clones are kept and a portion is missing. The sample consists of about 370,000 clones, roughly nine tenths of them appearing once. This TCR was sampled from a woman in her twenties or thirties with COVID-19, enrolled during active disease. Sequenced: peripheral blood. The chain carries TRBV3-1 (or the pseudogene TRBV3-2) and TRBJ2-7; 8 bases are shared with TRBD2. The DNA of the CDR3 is TGTGCCAGCAGCCAAGGAACTAGCGGCTCCTACGAGCAGTACGTC. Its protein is CASSQGTSGSYEQYV.